This T cell receptor (beta chain) stems from a study of graft-versus-host responses after intestinal transplantation. Whole-study findings and limits: Early post-transplant HvG declines tracked with peak circulating GvH clone levels.

On this clone: The antigen is not known.

Some clones are missing from TCRdb's copy, which holds only in-frame ones; the method was immunoSEQ multiplex PCR. The sample yields some 92,000 clones, more than 90% seen once. V lost 5 bases and J lost 7; bases outside the gene matches: 6. Per germline, CDR1 SGHAT and CDR2 FQNNGV. CDR3 length: 14 amino acids. The TCR was taken from a human donor who received an intestinal transplant. This chain joins TRBV11-2 and TRBJ2-1; 9 positions agree with TRBD2. The material was unstimulated CD4+ T cells sorted from spleen or lymph node cells, obtained before intestinal transplant. CDR3 sequence reads: CASSQGLARNEQFF. For the CDR3, the DNA is TGTGCCAGCAGCCAGGGACTAGCTCGTAATGAGCAGTTCTTC.